The TCR beta chain under discussion was sequenced for a study of blood T cell repertoires in COVID-19. Background on the study: Both acute and convalescent COVID-19 samples were obtained from the United States, Italy and Spain.

Germline loops: CDR1 SGHRS, CDR2 YFSETQ. Trimming took off 1 base at V and 10 bases at J, with 14 bases between the two ends. CDR3 length: 13 amino acids. The authors' processing: Scientists estimated how many nucleated cells there were by amplifying reference gene primers. Profiled with immunoSEQ multiplex PCR; TCRdb holds only in-frame clones, not every one. Clonal size and the V and J genes are those of that table, whereas D and trimming came from the DNA. In the table there are around 81,000 clones, roughly 87% of which are singletons. The receptor comes from a man between 70 and 80 years old with acute or convalescent COVID-19. Sequenced: peripheral blood. The V and J genes are TRBV5-1 and TRBJ1-1, with no clear D. Written as DNA, the CDR3 is TGCGCCAGCAGCTTGTCCATGAATGGAGTAGCTTTCTTT. Translated, it gives CASSLSMNGVAFF.